This is a list of T cell receptor beta chains from one sample in a study of control samples from healthy donors and cancer patients. Generated by immunoSEQ multiplex PCR, the TCRdb table keeps only in-frame clones and is missing some. The table has approximately 84,000 clones, 91% seen once. Sequencing used blood. These receptors all come from a man aged 30-40 years in good health. CDR3s include the opening cysteine and the closing phenylalanine or tryptophan. A D gene is named only where the DNA matches it firmly. The size of a clone is reported for some rows only, either as once, few or many, or as a class for expanded clones.

clone size	V gene	J gene	D gene	CDR3 protein	CDR3 DNA
-	TRBV7-7	TRBJ2-1	-	CASSLAGGGPNNEQFF	TGTGCCAGCAGCTTAGCGGGTGGGGGGCCTAACAATGAGCAGTTCTTC
once	TRBV7-9	TRBJ1-1	-	CASSPRGPRTTEAFF	TGTGCCAGCAGCCCTAGAGGACCCAGGACGACTGAAGCTTTCTTT
-	TRBV7-6	TRBJ2-3	-	CASSSLGPGPQGTQYF	TGTGCCAGCAGCTCGCTGGGACCGGGGCCTCAGGGTACGCAGTATTTT
-	TRBV5-6	TRBJ1-1	-	CASSLRPNTEAFF	TGTGCCAGCAGCTTGCGGCCAAACACTGAAGCTTTCTTT
once	TRBV7-9	TRBJ1-2	TRBD1	CASTEGAGANYGYTF	TGTGCCAGCACCGAGGGGGCAGGGGCGAACTATGGCTACACCTTC
-	TRBV6-5	TRBJ1-5	TRBD1	CASRRDRDGNQPQHF	TGTGCCAGCAGAAGAGACAGGGATGGCAATCAGCCCCAGCATTTT
-	TRBV28	TRBJ2-3	TRBD1	CASSRDRGTDTQYF	TGTGCCAGCAGCCGAGACAGGGGAACAGATACGCAGTATTTT
-	TRBV7-9	TRBJ2-7	-	CASSSTWKGPVYEQYF	TGTGCCAGCAGCTCAACCTGGAAGGGACCGGTTTACGAGCAGTACTTC
-	TRBV4-2	TRBJ1-5	-	CASSQAVGSQPQHF	TGTGCCAGCAGCCAAGCGGTGGGGTCTCAGCCCCAGCATTTT
-	TRBV4-1	TRBJ2-5	-	CASSQPTGGETQYF	TGCGCCAGCAGCCAACCGACAGGAGGGGAGACCCAGTACTTC
-	TRBV6-1	TRBJ1-5	-	CASSVGAALYSNQPQHF	TGTGCCAGCAGTGTTGGAGCGGCTCTTTATAGCAATCAGCCCCAGCATTTT
once	TRBV4-1	TRBJ1-1	TRBD1	CASSQRTGGAPEAFF	TGCGCCAGCAGCCAACGGACAGGGGGCGCGCCTGAAGCTTTCTTT
-	TRBV18	TRBJ1-1	TRBD1	CASSPPTGRAEAFF	TGTGCCAGCTCACCCCCGACAGGGAGAGCTGAAGCTTTCTTT
-	TRBV7-9	TRBJ1-4	-	CASRRRTEEKLFF	TGTGCCAGCAGACGACGTACTGAAGAAAAACTGTTTTTT
-	TRBV2	TRBJ1-3	TRBD1	CASSGEGASGNTIYF	TGTGCCAGCAGTGGAGAGGGGGCATCTGGAAACACCATATATTTT
-	TRBV5-1	TRBJ1-1	TRBD1	CASSLIDRVEAFF	TGCGCCAGCAGCTTGATAGACAGGGTGGAAGCTTTCTTT
-	TRBV18	TRBJ2-1	-	CASSPSERSSYNEQFF	TGTGCCAGCTCACCATCGGAGCGTAGCTCCTACAATGAGCAGTTCTTC
-	TRBV7-2	TRBJ2-3	-	CASSLGGRPQYF	TGTGCCAGCAGCTTAGGAGGACGGCCGCAGTATTTT
-	TRBV2	TRBJ2-3	-	CASSDSSGTDTQYF	TGTGCCAGCAGTGATTCTAGCGGCACAGATACGCAGTATTTT
-	TRBV10-3	TRBJ2-1	TRBD2	CAISEEGGRALPYNEQFF	TGTGCCATCAGTGAAGAGGGCGGGAGGGCCCTACCCTACAATGAGCAGTTCTTC
-	TRBV5-1	TRBJ2-5	TRBD2	CASSLNWWTSGPQETQYF	TGCGCCAGCAGCCTTAATTGGTGGACTAGCGGGCCCCAAGAGACCCAGTACTTC
-	TRBV28	TRBJ1-2	-	CASRPASPGYGYTF	TGTGCCAGCAGACCGGCCTCCCCAGGCTATGGCTACACCTTC
-	TRBV11-2	TRBJ2-7	-	CASRHGQGYEQYF	TGTGCCAGCAGACATGGGCAGGGCTACGAGCAGTACTTC
-	TRBV3-1/TRBV3-2	TRBJ2-2	-	CASSQSRRRLWGTGELFF	TGTGCCAGCAGCCAATCCCGGCGGAGGCTCTGGGGGACCGGGGAGCTGTTTTTT
-	TRBV14	TRBJ2-5	-	CASSQNRETQYF	TGTGCCAGCAGCCAAAACCGTGAGACCCAGTACTTC
once	TRBV6-5	TRBJ2-1	-	CASSYVGRNEQFF	TGTGCCAGCAGTTACGTGGGGAGGAATGAGCAGTTCTTC
-	TRBV5-1	TRBJ2-2	TRBD2	CASSLGASGSGYTGELFF	TGCGCCAGCAGCTTGGGCGCTAGCGGGAGTGGGTACACCGGGGAGCTGTTTTTT
-	TRBV4-1	TRBJ2-2	-	CASSQASTGELFF	TGCGCCAGCAGCCAAGCCTCGACCGGGGAGCTGTTTTTT
-	TRBV12-3/TRBV12-4	TRBJ1-5	-	CASSLGGQPQHF	TGTGCCAGCAGTTTAGGGGGCCAGCCCCAGCATTTT